What follows is one T cell receptor (beta chain) and its context. Its antigen is undetermined. These data originate in a study of cytomegalovirus exposure and HLA in healthy donors. Study as a whole: A subsequent analysis reported that the roughly 120 validation repertoires were produced on the same platform that had also been used for the 550 to 750 first-cohort repertoires.

Study-wide findings and caveats: The study designated roughly 160 TCR beta chains cytomegalovirus-associated. A few chains tied to CMV proved CMV antigen-specific in vitro.

The donors were in the roughly 130-subject validation cohort, distinct from the approximately 700-subject first cohort. Germline V gene data show CDR1 as SGHVS and CDR2 as FNYEAQ. This CDR3 comprises 14 residues. V lost 2 bases, J lost 4 bases, and 12 bases lay in between. Method: immunoSEQ multiplex PCR; TCRdb's copy keeps in-frame clones and lacks some. The sample includes some 210,000 clones, around 86% of them seen just once. Sample: PBMCs. The rearrangement links TRBV7-6 to TRBJ2-7; maybe TRBD1 (6 bases). This TCR was recovered from a woman aged 18-35 years in good health and CMV-seropositive. DNA for the CDR3: TGTGCCAGCAGCTTAAACAGGGAGAGTTACGAGCAGTACTTC. It codes for CASSLNRESYEQYF. Filled out from reference TRBV7-6 and TRBJ2-7, the complete variable domain reads GAGVSQSPRYKVTKRGQDVALRCDPISGHVSLYWYRQALGQGPEFLTYFNYEAQQDKSGLPNDRFSAERPEGSISTLTIQRTEQRDSAMYRCASSLNRESYEQYFGPGTRLTVT.